One and the same sample provided the 18 T cell receptor beta chains below, sequenced in a study of shared clonotypes between healthy human individuals. As defined, naive CD8 cells were CD45RO-negative and positively selected for CCR7, with terminally differentiated effector memory CD45RA+ cells excluded. The table came from immunoSEQ multiplex PCR; TCRdb's copy has only in-frame clones and leaves some out. The sample carries more than 2 million clones, approximately 94% recorded once. The sequencing input was naive CD8+ T cells sorted from blood. The source of these receptors is a man younger than 30 in good health.

The CDR3 loop reads CASSYGQGGEQYF. The CDR3 DNA reads TGTGCCAGCAGTTACGGACAGGGGGGGGAGCAGTACTTC. The chain recombines TRBV27 with TRBJ2-7, with 10 nucleotides matching TRBD1. From germline, CDR1 is MNHEY and CDR2 SMNVEV (reference sequence). The CDR3 is 13 amino acids. After removal of 4 bases from V and 7 bases from J, the junction contained 4 bases not matched to a gene.

This chain connects TRBV27 to TRBJ2-5; D is unclear. From germline, CDR1 is MNHEY and CDR2 SMNVEV (reference sequence). Between the trimmed V and J ends, which lost 3 bases and 1 base, there was a span of 9 bases. The CDR3 runs to 14 residues. The CDR3 loop is CASSFRQTQETQYF. CDR3 sequence (DNA): TGTGCCAGCAGTTTTCGCCAGACCCAAGAGACCCAGTACTTC.

The chain links TRBV13 to TRBJ2-5; D possibly matches TRBD1 or TRBD2 (5 bases each). This CDR3 has 14 amino acids. Trimming removed 5 bases from V and 2 bases from J, with 12 bases in between. Germline loops: CDR1 PRHDT, CDR2 FYEKMQ (reference sequence). DNA of the CDR3: TGTGCCAGCAGCACCCTTGGGGGACAAGAGACCCAGTACTTC. As protein: CASSTLGGQETQYF. Using reference TRBV13 and TRBJ2-5 for the parts outside the CDR3, the full variable domain is AAGVIQSPRHLIKEKRETATLKCYPIPRHDTVYWYQQGPGQDPQFLISFYEKMQSDKGSIPDRFSAQQFSDYHSELNMSSLELGDSALYFCASSTLGGQETQYFGPGTRLLVL.

This clone was seen once. This chain links TRBV14 with TRBJ1-3; TRBD1 matches at 9 bases. Germline assignment: CDR1 SGHDN and CDR2 FVKESK. Losses at the gene ends were 3 bases for V and 3 bases for J; bases not matched to a gene: 3. The CDR3 runs 15 residues. This chain's CDR3 is CASSQGQGVGNTIYF. CDR3 nucleotide sequence: TGTGCCAGCAGCCAGGGACAGGGAGTTGGAAACACCATATATTTT.

The chain employs TRBV7-9 and TRBJ2-2; D is unresolved. The CDR3 is 14 residues long. CDR1 is SEHNR, CDR2 FQNEAQ, per germline (reference sequence). V lost 1 base and J 8 bases, leaving 11 bases between the germline ends. The CDR3 is CASSLDWASGELFF. As DNA, the CDR3 is TGTGCCAGCAGCTTAGATTGGGCGTCGGGGGAGCTGTTTTTT.

This clone is a singleton in its sample. The CDR3 region is CASSPRTGQGNEKLFF. The DNA for the CDR3 is TGTGCCAGCAGCCCCAGAACGGGACAGGGCAATGAAAAACTGTTTTTT. The chain employs TRBV7-9 and TRBJ1-4; 9 bases map to TRBD1. In germline, CDR1 is SEHNR, CDR2 FQNEAQ (reference sequence). Germline trimming cut 5 bases from V and 5 bases from J; bases unmatched to any gene: 9. CDR3 length: 16 residues.

This clone was detected once. The chain is built from TRBV4-3 and TRBJ2-7; perhaps TRBD1 as D (5 bases). Germline V gene sequence: CDR1 LGHNA, CDR2 YSLEER. V was shortened by 3 bases and J by 3 bases, with 12 bases between the two germline ends. The CDR3 contains 14 residues. CDR3 amino acids: CASSQFQGNYEQYF. The CDR3 DNA sequence: TGCGCCAGCAGCCAGTTCCAGGGTAACTACGAGCAGTACTTC.

The genes are TRBV6-5 and TRBJ2-3; TRBD1 is a possible D gene (6 bases). The CDR3 is 15 amino acids. Germline V lookup: CDR1 MNHEY, CDR2 SVGAGI. V was clipped by 6 bases and J by 3 bases, with 16 bases between them. Here the CDR3 reads CASSPMAGVTDTQYF. The CDR3 nucleotides are TGTGCCAGCAGCCCCATGGCAGGGGTGACAGATACGCAGTATTTT.

This clone came up a few times. The chain has TRBV6-1 and TRBJ2-3; a possible D gene is TRBD2 (5 bases). This CDR3 has 12 residues. V lost 5 bases and J 3 bases, leaving 6 bases between the germline ends. In germline, CDR1 is MNHNS, CDR2 SASEGT. CDR3 in DNA: TGTGCCAGCAGTAGAGGGACAGATACGCAGTATTTT. Its translation: CASSRGTDTQYF.

The rearrangement uses TRBV7-9 and TRBJ2-1; 11 bases align to TRBD1. The CDR3 is made up of 18 amino acids. CDR1 and CDR2 (germline): SEHNR, FQNEAQ (reference sequence). Unmatched junction bases numbered 12, after V lost 5 bases and J lost 3 bases. CDR3 in amino acids: CASSPGTGGGGHYNEQFF. The CDR3 bases are TGTGCCAGCAGCCCGGGGACAGGGGGAGGCGGACACTACAATGAGCAGTTCTTC.

The V call is TRBV7-3, the J call TRBJ2-1; D is uncertain. The germline CDR1 and CDR2 sequences are SGHTA and FQGTGA. The length of the CDR3 is 13 residues. V lost 5 bases and J lost 4, with 9 bases in between. For the CDR3, the DNA is TGTGCCAGCAGCATGGACCTTTACAATGAGCAGTTCTTC. It yields the protein CASSMDLYNEQFF.

The chain joins TRBV7-9 to TRBJ2-3; D is ambiguous. Germline lookup yields CDR1 SEHNR and CDR2 FQNEAQ (reference sequence). The CDR3 has 9 residues. V was trimmed by 8 bases and J by 14 bases, leaving 11 bases between them. CDR3 bases: TGTGCCAGCGGGCCCGATTGGTATTTT. This gives the protein CASGPDWYF.

V and J are TRBV11-2 and TRBJ2-3; 7 nucleotides match TRBD1. The J segment lost 0 bases and the V segment lost 5 bases, leaving 5 bases of the junction unmatched. From germline, CDR1 is SGHAT and CDR2 FQNNGV. The CDR3 sequence is 15 residues long. The CDR3 nucleotides are TGTGCCAGCAGCCGAGGGGGCACTAGCACAGATACGCAGTATTTT. Amino acid sequence: CASSRGGTSTDTQYF. The full variable domain, rest sourced from reference TRBV11-2 and TRBJ2-3, is EAGVAQSPRYKIIEKRQSVAFWCNPISGHATLYWYQQILGQGPKLLIQFQNNGVVDDSQLPKDRFSAERLKGVDSTLKIQPAKLEDSAVYLCASSRGGTSTDTQYFGPGTRLTVL.

Note on this clone: The sample contains more than one DNA sequence encoding this CDR3. This sequence joins TRBV6-1 and TRBJ2-7; D tentatively fits TRBD1 or TRBD2 (5 bases each). The CDR3 is 15 residues long. Trimming removed 3 bases from V and 0 bases from J, with 12 bases in between. The germline V gene has CDR1 MNHNS and CDR2 SASEGT. The CDR3 loop is CASSEGTASSYEQYF. CDR3 DNA: TGTGCCAGCAGTGAGGGGACCGCTAGCTCCTACGAGCAGTACTTC.

The chain has TRBV5-6 and TRBJ2-5; D is ambiguous. Trimming took off 0 bases at V and 1 base at J, with 10 bases between the two ends. The CDR3 has 15 amino acids. Germline assignment: CDR1 SGHDT and CDR2 YYEEEE. CDR3 sequence (DNA): TGTGCCAGCAGCTTGGGGGGATTTGTCCAAGAGACCCAGTACTTC. This sequence encodes CASSLGGFVQETQYF.

The gene calls are TRBV5-6 and TRBJ1-2; possible D gene TRBD1, 5 bases. V was clipped by 4 bases and J by 10 bases, with 14 bases between them. This CDR3 has 12 residues. The germline CDR1 and CDR2 sequences are SGHDT and YYEEEE. For the CDR3, the DNA is TGTGCCAGCAGCACTTGGACAAGCCCCTACACCTTC. Its translation is CASSTWTSPYTF.

The CDR3 protein is CASSPGLAHEQYF. The CDR3 nucleotides read TGCGCCAGCAGCCCTGGGCTAGCCCACGAGCAGTACTTC. The chain combines TRBV4-1 with TRBJ2-7, with a tentative D call TRBD2 (5 bases). Germline V lookup: CDR1 MGHRA, CDR2 YSYEKL. CDR3 length: 13 residues. Trimming pared 4 bases from V and 5 bases from J, leaving 12 bases between.

This clone appeared once. The chain couples TRBV7-9 to TRBJ1-2; 7 bases are shared with TRBD1. CDR3 length: 14 residues. From germline, CDR1 is SEHNR and CDR2 FQNEAQ (reference sequence). V dropped 4 bases and J dropped 3; count of bases not matched to a gene: 5. CDR3 DNA: TGTGCCAGCAGCTCGACAGGGTCCTACTATGGCTACACCTTC. Amino acids: CASSSTGSYYGYTF. Complete variable domain (other parts from reference TRBV7-9 and TRBJ1-2): DTGVSQNPRHKITKRGQNVTFRCDPISEHNRLYWYRQTLGQGPEFLTYFQNEAQLEKSRLLSDRFSAERPKGSFSTLEIQRTEQGDSAMYLCASSSTGSYYGYTFGSGTRLTVV.